This T cell receptor beta chain was sequenced for a study of blood T cell repertoires in COVID-19. Study-wide context: Cohort 3 donors counted as recovered after two negative PCRs, clearance, or resolved symptoms.

Germline assignment: CDR1 SEHNR and CDR2 FQNEAQ (reference sequence). The CDR3 is 14 amino acids. The V end was cut by 5 bases, the J end by 1 base, with 8 bases between. This clone was observed once. Data came from immunoSEQ multiplex PCR; TCRdb stores just in-frame clones and leaves some out. The sample shows more than 200,000 clones, over 75% of them seen only once. All enrollees were roughly 18 to 100 years old and from 20 to 30 US areas. The receptor's source is a man aged 30 to 39 in a cohort exposed to, infected with or recovered from COVID-19 (not recorded which). V and J are TRBV7-9 and TRBJ2-2; D perhaps matches TRBD1 (5 bases). Sequenced material: PBMCs or T cells enriched from blood (not recorded which). CDR3 residues: CASSLGQNTGELFF. DNA for the CDR3: TGTGCCAGCAGCCTCGGACAGAACACCGGGGAGCTGTTTTTT. Combining the CDR3 with reference TRBV7-9 and TRBJ2-2 gives the whole variable domain DTGVSQNPRHKITKRGQNVTFRCDPISEHNRLYWYRQTLGQGPEFLTYFQNEAQLEKSRLLSDRFSAERPKGSFSTLEIQRTEQGDSAMYLCASSLGQNTGELFFGEGSRLTVL.